Shown below are 4 T cell receptor beta chains from a single sample sequenced in a study of cytomegalovirus exposure and HLA in healthy donors. In the PCR, 60 Vbeta and 13 Jbeta primers were used. Profiled with immunoSEQ multiplex PCR; TCRdb holds only in-frame clones, not every one. The table records about 100,000 clones, about four fifths of them present only once. Material for sequencing was PBMCs. These receptors all stem from a female donor in good health and CMV-seropositive.

The chain employs TRBV4-3 and TRBJ1-5; 8 positions agree with TRBD1. V dropped 0 bases and J dropped 7; count of bases not matched to a gene: 2. Germline V gives CDR1 LGHNA, CDR2 YSLEER. The CDR3 is 14 residues long. In DNA form, the CDR3 reads TGCGCCAGCAGCCAAGAAGACAGGGGCCAGCCCCAGCATTTT. Protein sequence: CASSQEDRGQPQHF.

The chain is built from TRBV7-8 and TRBJ1-1; tentatively, D is TRBD1 (5 bases). Germline CDR1 and CDR2: SGHVS and FQNEAQ. CDR3 length: 15 residues. Trimming shortened V by 8 bases and J by 8 bases, and 24 bases separated the two germline ends. CDR3 nucleotides: TGTGCCAGCTGTCAGATTGTTCAGAAGGGGTCGGAAGCTTTCTTT. This translates into CASCQIVQKGSEAFF.

This chain uses TRBV7-9 with TRBJ2-5; 8 bases align to TRBD1. V lost 6 bases and J lost 1; bases outside the gene matches: 1. CDR3 length: 13 amino acids. Germline lookup yields CDR1 SEHNR and CDR2 FQNEAQ (reference sequence). Here the CDR3 DNA reads TGTGCCAGCAGACAGGGGGGCCAAGAGACCCAGTACTTC. It translates to CASRQGGQETQYF.

As concerns this clone: Relative to the germline gene, one junction end is altered; a read error may explain this. The J gene is TRBJ2-1, the V gene TRBV7-3; TRBD1 agrees at 9 bases. This CDR3 is built from 13 residues. Germline CDR1 SGHTA, CDR2 FQGTGA. The CDR3 region is CASSPYTGTGLVF. The CDR3 bases are TGTGCCAGCAGCCCCTATACCGGGACAGGGTTGGTCTTC.